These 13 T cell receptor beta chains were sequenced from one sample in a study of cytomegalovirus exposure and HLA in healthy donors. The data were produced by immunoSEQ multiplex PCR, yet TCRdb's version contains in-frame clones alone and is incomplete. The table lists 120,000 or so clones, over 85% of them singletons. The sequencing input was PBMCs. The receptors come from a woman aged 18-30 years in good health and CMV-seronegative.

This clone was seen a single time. The CDR3 reads CASSQALAGPPYEQYF. The CDR3 bases are TGCGCCAGCAGCCAGGCACTAGCGGGACCGCCCTACGAGCAGTACTTC. The V and J genes are TRBV4-3 and TRBJ2-7; 10 nucleotides line up with TRBD2. The ends lost 3 bases at V and 2 bases at J; junction bases unmatched: 7. The germline CDR1 and CDR2 sequences are LGHNA and YSLEER. CDR3 length: 16 residues.

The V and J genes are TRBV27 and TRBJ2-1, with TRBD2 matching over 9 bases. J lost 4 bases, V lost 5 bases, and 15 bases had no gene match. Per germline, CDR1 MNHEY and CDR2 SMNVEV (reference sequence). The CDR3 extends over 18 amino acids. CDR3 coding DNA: TGTGCCAGCAGTCCCCCGGTTCGGATAGCGGGGGTATACAATGAGCAGTTCTTC. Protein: CASSPPVRIAGVYNEQFF.

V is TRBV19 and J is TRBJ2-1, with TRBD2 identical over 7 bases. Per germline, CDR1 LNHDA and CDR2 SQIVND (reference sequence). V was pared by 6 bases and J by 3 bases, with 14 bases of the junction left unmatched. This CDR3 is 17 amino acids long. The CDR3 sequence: CASSMMAGRANYNEQFF. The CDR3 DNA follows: TGTGCCAGTAGCATGATGGCGGGGAGGGCGAACTACAATGAGCAGTTCTTC.

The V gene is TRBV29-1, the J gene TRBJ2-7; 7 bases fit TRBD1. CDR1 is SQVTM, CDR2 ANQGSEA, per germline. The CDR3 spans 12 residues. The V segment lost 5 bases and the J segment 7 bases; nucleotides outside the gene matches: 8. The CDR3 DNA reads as TGCAGCGTTTATGACAGGGTGGGAGAGCAGTACTTC. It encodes CSVYDRVGEQYF.

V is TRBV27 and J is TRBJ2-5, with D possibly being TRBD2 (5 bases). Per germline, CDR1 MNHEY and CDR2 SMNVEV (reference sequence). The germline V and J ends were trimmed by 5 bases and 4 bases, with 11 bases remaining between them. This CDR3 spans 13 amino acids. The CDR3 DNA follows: TGTGCCAGCAGTAGGCTAGAGGGAGAGACCCAGTACTTC. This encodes CASSRLEGETQYF.

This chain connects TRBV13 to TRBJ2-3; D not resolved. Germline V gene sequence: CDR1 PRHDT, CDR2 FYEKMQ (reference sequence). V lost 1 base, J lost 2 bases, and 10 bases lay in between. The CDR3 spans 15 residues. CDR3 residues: CASSLDREATDTQYF. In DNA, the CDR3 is TGTGCCAGCAGCTTAGATCGTGAGGCCACAGATACGCAGTATTTT.

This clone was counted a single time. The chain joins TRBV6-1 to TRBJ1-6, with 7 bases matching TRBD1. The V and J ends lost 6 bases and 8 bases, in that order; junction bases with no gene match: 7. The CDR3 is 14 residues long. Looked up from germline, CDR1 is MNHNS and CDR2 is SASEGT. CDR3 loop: CASSDREAYSPLHF. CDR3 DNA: TGTGCCAGCAGCGACAGGGAGGCGTATTCACCCCTCCACTTT.

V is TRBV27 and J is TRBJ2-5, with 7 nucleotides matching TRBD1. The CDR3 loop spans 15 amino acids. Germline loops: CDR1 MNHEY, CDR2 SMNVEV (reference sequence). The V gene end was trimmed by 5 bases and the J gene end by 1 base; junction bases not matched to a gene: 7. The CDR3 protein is CASSASGTAQETQYF. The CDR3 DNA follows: TGTGCCAGCAGTGCATCCGGGACAGCCCAAGAGACCCAGTACTTC.

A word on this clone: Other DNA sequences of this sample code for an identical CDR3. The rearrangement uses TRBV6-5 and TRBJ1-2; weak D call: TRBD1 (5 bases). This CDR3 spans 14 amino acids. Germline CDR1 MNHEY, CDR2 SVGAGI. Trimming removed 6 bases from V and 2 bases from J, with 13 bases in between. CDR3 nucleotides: TGTGCCAGCAGGCGTGGCGGGGGGAACTATGGCTACACCTTC. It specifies CASRRGGGNYGYTF.

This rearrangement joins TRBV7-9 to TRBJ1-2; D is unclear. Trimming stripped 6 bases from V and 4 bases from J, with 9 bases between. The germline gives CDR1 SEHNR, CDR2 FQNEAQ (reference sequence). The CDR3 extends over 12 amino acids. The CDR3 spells CASSRQIYGYTF. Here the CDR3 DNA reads TGTGCCAGCAGTCGACAAATCTATGGCTACACCTTC.

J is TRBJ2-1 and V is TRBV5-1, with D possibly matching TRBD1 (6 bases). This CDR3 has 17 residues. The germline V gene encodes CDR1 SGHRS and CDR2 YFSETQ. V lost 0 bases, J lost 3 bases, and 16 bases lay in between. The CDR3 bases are TGCGCCAGCAGCTTGGAAGGGGGAGCATCTGTCTACAATGAGCAGTTCTTC. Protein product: CASSLEGGASVYNEQFF.

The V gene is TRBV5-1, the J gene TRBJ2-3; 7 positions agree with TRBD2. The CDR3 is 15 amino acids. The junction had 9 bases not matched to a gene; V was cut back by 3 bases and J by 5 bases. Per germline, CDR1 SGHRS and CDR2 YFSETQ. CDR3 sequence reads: CASSSRTSRGDTQYF. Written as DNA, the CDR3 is TGCGCCAGCAGCTCAAGGACTAGTCGGGGAGATACGCAGTATTTT.

CDR3 in amino acids: CASSQRDRDTYEQYF. The CDR3 DNA reads as TGTGCCAGCTCACAACGGGACAGGGACACCTACGAGCAGTACTTC. V and J are TRBV18 and TRBJ2-7, with 9 bases that match TRBD1. The CDR3 length is 15 residues. Looked up from germline, CDR1 is KGHSH and CDR2 is LQKENI. V gave up 4 bases and J gave up 2 bases; unmatched junction bases: 6.